Listed here is a single T cell receptor beta chain. The antigen is not known. V gave up 2 bases and J gave up 4 bases; unmatched junction bases: 7. CDR1 and CDR2 from the germline V gene are SGHVS and FNYEAQ. This CDR3 comprises 15 residues. This specimen comes from a study of T cell responses to AZD1222 COVID-19 vaccine. Across the whole study: Pooled in the analysis were second doses at about 4 or about 12 weeks. Study conclusions and caveats: The breadth and depth of Spike-specific TCRs increased once two AZD1222 doses had been given. Spike regions recognized by vaccine-associated CD4 TCRs spanned the protein, led by 160-218 and 743-854.

Repertoires were generated with immunoSEQ multiplex PCR, while TCRdb's copy carries only in-frame clones and drops some. The table records roughly 120,000 clones, about nine tenths of them present only once. This specimen was peripheral blood, taken on day 0 of AZD1222 vaccination. The source is an adult in good health. V usage is TRBV7-6 and J usage is TRBJ2-7, with 8 bases lining up with TRBD2. The CDR3 region has the DNA TGTGCCAGCAGCTTAACCCCGGGAGGGTCGTACGAGCAGTACTTC. Its protein product is CASSLTPGGSYEQYF.